A selection of T cell receptor beta chains follows, all from one sample in a study of shared T cell receptors in the human thymus. Some clones are missing from TCRdb's copy, which holds only in-frame ones; the method was immunoSEQ multiplex PCR. The sample includes tens of thousands of clones, more than 90% of them seen just once. The specimen sequenced was thymocytes. These receptors were collected from a human donor. CDR3s include the opening cysteine and the closing phenylalanine or tryptophan. A D gene is named only where the DNA matches it firmly. Size tells how often a clone was seen (once, few, many) or the class of an expanded clone, and some rows leave it out.

TRBJ2-5 - TRBD2 TRBV5-1 CASSVGLAGGSKETQYF TGCGCCAGCAGCGTTGGACTAGCTGGGGGATCAAAAGAGACCCAGTACTTC
TRBJ2-2 - - TRBV7-8 CASSRIGTFQTTYTGELFF TGTGCCAGCAGCCGAATCGGGACTTTCCAAACGACTTACACCGGGGAGCTGTTTTTT
TRBJ1-1 - - TRBV4-3 CASSQQEKFSLNTEAFF TGCGCCAGCAGCCAACAAGAGAAATTCAGTTTGAACACTGAAGCTTTCTTT
TRBJ2-5 - TRBD2 TRBV5-6 CASSLGPAGGGAEETQYF TGTGCCAGCAGCTTGGGTCCGGCGGGCGGGGGGGCCGAGGAGACCCAGTACTTC
TRBJ2-7 - - TRBV21-1 CASSKGGKVSYEQYF TGTGCCAGCAGCAAAGGTGGAAAGGTTAGTTACGAGCAGTACTTC
TRBJ2-7 - TRBD1 TRBV6-1 CASSGARDRPYEQYF TGTGCCAGCAGTGGGGCCCGGGACAGACCTTACGAGCAGTACTTC
TRBJ1-6 - - TRBV7-2 CASSFWIGHNSPLHF TGTGCCAGCAGCTTTTGGATAGGGCATAATTCACCCCTCCACTTT
TRBJ1-2 - TRBD1 TRBV15 CATSRADRNDYGYTF TGTGCCACCAGCAGAGCGGACAGGAATGACTATGGCTACACCTTC
TRBJ1-1 - TRBD1 TRBV4-3 CASSNDTGGHEAFF TGCGCCAGCAGCAACGACACAGGGGGCCATGAAGCTTTCTTT
TRBJ2-2 - TRBD2 TRBV27 CATRGSGGRTGELFF TGTGCCACCAGGGGTAGCGGGGGCCGCACCGGGGAGCTGTTTTTT
TRBJ1-3 - - TRBV14 CASSQVPGSSGNTIYF TGTGCCAGCAGCCAAGTCCCCGGCTCCTCTGGAAACACCATATATTTT
TRBJ1-4 - TRBD1 TRBV27 CASSPGTGNEKLFF TGTGCCAGCAGCCCCGGGACAGGGAATGAAAAACTGTTTTTT
TRBJ1-2 - TRBD1 TRBV6-5 CASSYLDRGYGYTF TGTGCCAGCAGTTACCTGGACAGGGGCTATGGCTACACCTTC
TRBJ2-7 - - TRBV27 CASRLSKGQDAYEQYF TGTGCCAGCAGACTCTCGAAGGGGCAGGACGCCTACGAGCAGTACTTC
TRBJ1-3 - - TRBV30 CAWTPRGSENTIYF TGTGCCTGGACCCCGAGGGGTTCCGAAAACACCATATATTTT
TRBJ2-1 - - TRBV7-8 CASSCNGTVSSYNEQFF TGTGCCAGCAGCTGCAACGGGACGGTCAGCTCCTACAATGAGCAGTTCTTC
TRBJ1-2 - - TRBV19 CASSSRGPGNSNYGYTF TGTGCCAGTAGTTCGCGGGGGCCGGGGAACTCTAACTATGGCTACACCTTC
TRBJ1-1 - TRBD1 TRBV9 CASSVEGTGDREENTEAFF TGTGCCAGCAGCGTAGAGGGAACGGGGGACAGGGAAGAGAACACTGAAGCTTTCTTT
TRBJ2-3 - - TRBV10-2 CASTLNGGPSTDTQYF TGCGCCAGCACTCTAAATGGGGGGCCTAGCACAGATACGCAGTATTTT
TRBJ2-7 - TRBD1 TRBV5-6 CASSMGKGQGKIHEQYF TGTGCCAGCAGCATGGGGAAGGGACAGGGGAAAATCCACGAGCAGTACTTC
TRBJ2-1 - - TRBV13 CASRGGPSYNEQFF TGTGCCAGCCGAGGGGGGCCCTCCTACAATGAGCAGTTCTTC
TRBJ1-2 - TRBD1 TRBV6-5 CASRQGAPPLGYTF TGTGCCAGCAGACAGGGGGCTCCCCCTCTGGGCTACACCTTC
TRBJ2-7 - - TRBV7-8 CASSLDVRVYEQYF TGTGCCAGCAGCTTAGATGTCAGGGTCTACGAGCAGTACTTC
TRBJ1-2 - - TRBV15 CATSRDYGSGKSYGYTF TGTGCCACCAGCAGAGACTATGGGTCAGGGAAGAGCTATGGCTACACCTTC
TRBJ1-1 - - TRBV4-3 CASSQDEKTGLSTEAFF TGCGCCAGCAGCCAAGATGAAAAGACAGGTTTGAGCACTGAAGCTTTCTTT
TRBJ2-4 - - TRBV28 CASSPTVIKAKNIQYF TGTGCCAGCAGTCCCACGGTAATAAAGGCCAAAAACATTCAGTACTTC
TRBJ1-2 - - TRBV19 CASSILEVGYGYTF TGTGCCAGTAGTATTTTGGAGGTGGGGTATGGCTACACCTTC
TRBJ2-3 - - TRBV7-2 CASSSPPRTGDTDTQYF TGTGCCAGCAGCTCTCCTCCTAGGACGGGGGACACAGATACGCAGTATTTT
TRBJ2-2 once - TRBV4-1 CASSQGAAGGVGELFF TGCGCCAGCAGCCAAGGGGCAGCGGGTGGGGTCGGGGAGCTGTTTTTT
TRBJ1-5 - - TRBV7-2 CASSLWPTGIYSNQPQHF TGTGCCAGCAGCTTATGGCCGACCGGGATTTATAGCAATCAGCCCCAGCATTTT
TRBJ1-6 few - TRBV7-2 CASSLGLWEAGDSPLHF TGTGCCAGCAGCCTGGGGTTGTGGGAGGCTGGAGATTCACCCCTCCACTTT
TRBJ2-7 - - TRBV18 CASSPGLSYEQYF TGTGCCAGCTCACCAGGGCTTTCCTACGAGCAGTACTTC
TRBJ2-7 - - TRBV5-1 CASSAGQEYEQYF TGCGCCAGCAGCGCGGGACAAGAATACGAGCAGTACTTC
TRBJ1-3 - TRBD1 TRBV7-3 CASSRDRGDTIYF TGTGCCAGCAGCCGGGACAGGGGGGACACCATATATTTT
TRBJ2-3 - - TRBV7-3 CANSLTPTGHANTDTQYF TGTGCCAACAGCTTAACCCCGACGGGACATGCGAACACAGATACGCAGTATTTT
TRBJ1-6 - - TRBV19 CASRRVHSPLHF TGTGCCAGTCGCAGGGTCCATTCACCCCTCCACTTT
TRBJ2-1 - - TRBV30 CAWSMGGPPHPRYYNEQFF TGTGCCTGGAGTATGGGGGGCCCTCCACACCCACGCTATTACAATGAGCAGTTCTTC
TRBJ2-1 few - TRBV28 CASSLLTSGDEQFF TGTGCCAGCAGTTTATTGACTAGTGGTGATGAGCAGTTCTTC
TRBJ2-5 - - TRBV15 CATSRDRQETQYF TGTGCCACCAGCAGAGATCGTCAAGAGACCCAGTACTTC
TRBJ2-7 - - TRBV6-5 CASSYIARAYEQYF TGTGCCAGCAGTTACATTGCGAGGGCCTACGAGCAGTACTTC
TRBJ2-5 - - TRBV4-3 CASSQGGQSIRDQETQYF TGCGCCAGCAGCCAAGGAGGACAATCGATTCGCGACCAAGAGACCCAGTACTTC
TRBJ2-4 - TRBD1 TRBV4-2 CASSQWDREKNIQYF TGTGCCAGCAGCCAATGGGACAGGGAAAAAAACATTCAGTACTTC
TRBJ2-5 - TRBD2 TRBV7-2 CASSRTSGGMYQETQYF TGTGCCAGCAGCCGGACTAGCGGGGGGATGTACCAAGAGACCCAGTACTTC
TRBJ1-5 few - TRBV7-3 CASSLAQNQPQHF TGTGCCAGCAGCTTGGCACAGAATCAGCCCCAGCATTTT
TRBJ1-2 once - TRBV4-1 CASSQGLRAGGYYGYTF TGCGCCAGCAGCCAAGGCTTGAGGGCCGGAGGGTACTATGGCTACACCTTC
TRBJ2-5 - - TRBV4-2 CASSQAGTLQETQYF TGTGCCAGCAGCCAGGCCGGGACGTTGCAAGAGACCCAGTACTTC